The text below deals with one TCR beta chain. Germline CDR1 and CDR2: MNHNS and SASEGT. The CDR3 has 15 residues. TCRdb reanalyzed the 5' RACE reads and collapses them to one entry per CDR3 protein, without DNA. There are around 450,000 distinct CDR3 sequences in the sample, with about 2.6% held by the top ten. The record originates from a study of monozygotic twins with inflammatory bowel disease. This TCR came from a human donor with ulcerative colitis or Crohn's disease, or a healthy co-twin of an affected twin (not recorded which). The sequencing sample was made of blood. V and J are TRBV6-1 and TRBJ2-2. CDR3 in amino acids: CASSGITSGTGELFF.